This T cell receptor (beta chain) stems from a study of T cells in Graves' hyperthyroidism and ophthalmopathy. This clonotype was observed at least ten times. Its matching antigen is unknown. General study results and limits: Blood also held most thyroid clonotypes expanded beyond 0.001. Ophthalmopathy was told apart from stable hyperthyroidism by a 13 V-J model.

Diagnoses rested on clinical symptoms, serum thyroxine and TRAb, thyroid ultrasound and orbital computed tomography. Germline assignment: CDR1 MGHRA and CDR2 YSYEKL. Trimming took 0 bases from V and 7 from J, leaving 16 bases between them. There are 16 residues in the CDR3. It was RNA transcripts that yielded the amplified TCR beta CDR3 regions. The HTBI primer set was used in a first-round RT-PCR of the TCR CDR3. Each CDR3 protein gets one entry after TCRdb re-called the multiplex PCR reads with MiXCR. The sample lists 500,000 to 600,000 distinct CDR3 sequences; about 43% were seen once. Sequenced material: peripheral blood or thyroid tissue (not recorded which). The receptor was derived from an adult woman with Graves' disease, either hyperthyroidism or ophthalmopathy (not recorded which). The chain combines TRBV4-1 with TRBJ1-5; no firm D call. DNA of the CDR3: TGCGCCAGCAGCCAAGAAGTGATGGGATCTGGCCAGCCCCAGCATTTT. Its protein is CASSQEVMGSGQPQHF.